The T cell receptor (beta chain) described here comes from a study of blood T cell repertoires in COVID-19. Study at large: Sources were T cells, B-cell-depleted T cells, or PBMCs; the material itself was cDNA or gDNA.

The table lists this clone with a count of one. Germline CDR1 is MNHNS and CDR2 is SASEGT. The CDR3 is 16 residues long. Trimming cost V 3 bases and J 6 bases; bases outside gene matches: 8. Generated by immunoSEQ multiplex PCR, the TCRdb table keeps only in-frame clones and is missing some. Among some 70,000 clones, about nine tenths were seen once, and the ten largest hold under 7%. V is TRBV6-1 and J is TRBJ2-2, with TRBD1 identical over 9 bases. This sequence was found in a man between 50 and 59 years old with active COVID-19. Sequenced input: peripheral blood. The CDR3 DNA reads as TGTGCCAGCAGTGATAGGGACAGGGTCGGGCCCGGGGAGCTGTTTTTT. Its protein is CASSDRDRVGPGELFF.